The 11 T cell receptor beta chains given below trace back to one sample, sequenced in a study of cytomegalovirus exposure and HLA in healthy donors. A multiplex PCR was run with 60 Vbeta primers and 13 Jbeta primers. This table comes from immunoSEQ multiplex PCR, and its TCRdb copy is limited to in-frame clones, with some not included. The sample contains fewer than 200,000 clones, roughly 84% of which appear only once. The sample was PBMCs. These receptor sequences come from a man aged 25 to 40 in good health and CMV-seronegative.

On this clone: This CDR3 is also generated by other DNA sequences in the sample. The chain employs TRBV6-5 and TRBJ2-1; 13 nucleotides match TRBD2. The CDR3 runs 15 residues. Germline values: CDR1 MNHEY, CDR2 SVGAGI. The ends lost 6 bases at V and 8 bases at J; junction bases unmatched: 7. CDR3 coding DNA: TGTGCCAGCAGCCCCGGGACTAGCGGGAAGGATGAGCAGTTCTTC. This translates into CASSPGTSGKDEQFF.

This chain connects TRBV6-6 to TRBJ2-7; D possibly corresponds to TRBD2 (7 bases). V dropped 4 bases and J dropped 2 bases, with 18 bases sitting between them. Germline V gene data show CDR1 as MNHNY and CDR2 as SVGAGI (reference sequence). The CDR3 has 16 residues. In DNA form, the CDR3 reads TGTGCCAGCAGTTCTTTGGGAGGGGGGTTTGCCTACGAGCAGTACTTC. Its translation: CASSSLGGGFAYEQYF.

The rearrangement uses TRBV2 and TRBJ1-6; 10 bases agree with TRBD1. This CDR3 has 16 amino acids. The V gene's germline CDR1 is SNHLY and CDR2 FYNNEI. V trimming: 4 bases; J trimming: 10 bases; junction bases outside the gene matches: 10. This CDR3 is CASSGTGGVYDSPLHF. DNA of the CDR3: TGTGCCAGCAGTGGGACAGGGGGAGTCTACGACTCACCCCTCCACTTT.

The chain has TRBV28 and TRBJ2-7, with TRBD1 matching 9 bases. The junction had 8 bases not matched to a gene; V was cut back by 6 bases and J by 2 bases. The germline CDR1 and CDR2 sequences are MDHEN and SYDVKM. The CDR3 length is 15 residues. The CDR3 region has the DNA TGTGCCAGCAGCACAGGACAGGGGAGGCCCTACGAGCAGTACTTC. It encodes CASSTGQGRPYEQYF.

The rearrangement joins TRBV4-2 to TRBJ1-1; D gene unclear. The germline V gene encodes CDR1 LGHNA and CDR2 YNFKEQ. V lost 4 bases, J lost 0 bases, and 12 bases lay in between. CDR3 size: 15 residues. CDR3 sequence reads: CASSPGRELNTEAFF. The CDR3, as DNA: TGTGCCAGCAGCCCGGGTAGGGAGTTGAACACTGAAGCTTTCTTT.

This chain joins TRBV6-5 and TRBJ1-5, with D tentatively TRBD1 (6 bases). The V end lost 3 bases, the J end lost 4 bases, and 7 bases lay between the germline ends. Germline V gene sequence: CDR1 MNHEY, CDR2 SVGAGI. This CDR3 region has 13 residues. Written as DNA, the CDR3 is TGTGCCAGCAGTTATGACAGGAATCAGCCCCAGCATTTT. Translation: CASSYDRNQPQHF.

The chain recombines TRBV5-6 with TRBJ1-4; 7 bases map to TRBD1. CDR3 length: 17 amino acids. With 4 bases clipped from V and 5 bases from J, the junction kept 14 bases outside the gene matches. Germline V lookup: CDR1 SGHDT, CDR2 YYEEEE. Here the CDR3 reads CASSQTGTVVPNEKLFF. CDR3 DNA sequence: TGTGCCAGCAGCCAGACCGGGACAGTCGTTCCGAATGAAAAACTGTTTTTT.

The chain couples TRBV27 to TRBJ2-3; 7 bases fit TRBD2. J was trimmed by 2 bases and V by 2 bases; bases with no gene match: 4. Germline V CDR1 and CDR2: MNHEY, SMNVEV (reference sequence). The CDR3 has 15 amino acids. The CDR3 here is CASSLERDPTDTQYF. In DNA form, the CDR3 reads TGTGCCAGCAGTTTAGAGCGGGACCCCACAGATACGCAGTATTTT.

In its sample, this clone was seen once. The chain combines TRBV10-3 with TRBJ2-3; 7 bases match TRBD2. J was trimmed by 3 bases and V by 9 bases; bases with no gene match: 3. Germline V gene lookup returns CDR1 ENHRY and CDR2 SYGVKD. The CDR3 is 12 amino acids. CDR3 in DNA: TGTGCCATAGCGGGATCAACAGATACGCAGTATTTT. Amino acids: CAIAGSTDTQYF.

V usage is TRBV29-1 and J usage is TRBJ2-1; TRBD2 is a possible D gene (5 bases). Germline CDR1 is SQVTM and CDR2 is ANQGSEA. This CDR3 is built from 13 residues. V lost 7 bases and J lost 8, with 18 bases in between. CDR3 sequence: CSAARLAGDEQFF. The CDR3 DNA reads TGCAGCGCCGCTCGTCTAGCTGGCGATGAGCAGTTCTTC.

The gene calls are TRBV5-8 and TRBJ2-1; 8 bases agree with TRBD2. J lost 5 bases, V lost 1 base, and 8 bases had no gene match. Germline V gives CDR1 SGHTS, CDR2 YDEGEE. The CDR3 has 16 amino acids. The chain's CDR3 is CASSLLKIAGHNEQFF. CDR3 coding DNA: TGTGCCAGCAGCTTGCTTAAGATAGCGGGGCACAATGAGCAGTTCTTC.